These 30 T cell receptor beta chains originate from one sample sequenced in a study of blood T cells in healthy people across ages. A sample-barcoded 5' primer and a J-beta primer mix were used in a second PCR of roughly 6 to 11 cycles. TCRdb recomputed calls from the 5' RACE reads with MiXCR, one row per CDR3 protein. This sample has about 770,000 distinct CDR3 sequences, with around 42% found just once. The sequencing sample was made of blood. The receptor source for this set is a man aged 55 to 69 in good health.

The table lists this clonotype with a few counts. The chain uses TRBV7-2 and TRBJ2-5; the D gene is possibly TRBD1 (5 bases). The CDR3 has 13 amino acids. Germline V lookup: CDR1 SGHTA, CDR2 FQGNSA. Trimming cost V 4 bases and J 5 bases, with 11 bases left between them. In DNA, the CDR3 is TGTGCCAGCAGCTACAGGACGGAGGAGACCCAGTACTTC. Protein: CASSYRTEETQYF.

CDR3 nucleotide sequence: TGCGCCAGCAGTGAAGGAGCGACGCAGTATTTT. This encodes CASSEGATQYF. V gene TRBV5-1 combines with J gene TRBJ2-3; D is unresolved. The V end was cut by 5 bases, the J end by 9 bases, with 10 bases between. Germline V gives CDR1 SGHRS, CDR2 YFSETQ. The CDR3 runs to 11 residues. Variable domain in full (rest from reference TRBV5-1 and TRBJ2-3): KAGVTQTPRYLIKTRGQQVTLSCSPISGHRSVSWYQQTPGQGLQFLFEYFSETQRNKGNFPGRFSGRQFSNSRSEMNVSTLELGDSALYLCASSEGATQYFGPGTRLTVL.

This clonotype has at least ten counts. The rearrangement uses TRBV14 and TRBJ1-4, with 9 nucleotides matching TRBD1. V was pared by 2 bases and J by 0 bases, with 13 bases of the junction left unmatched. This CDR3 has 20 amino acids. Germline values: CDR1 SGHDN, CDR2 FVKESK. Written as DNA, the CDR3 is TGTGCCAGCAGCCAAAGTGGGACAGGGTGGAGGTTTGCAACTAATGAAAAACTGTTTTTT. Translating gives CASSQSGTGWRFATNEKLFF.

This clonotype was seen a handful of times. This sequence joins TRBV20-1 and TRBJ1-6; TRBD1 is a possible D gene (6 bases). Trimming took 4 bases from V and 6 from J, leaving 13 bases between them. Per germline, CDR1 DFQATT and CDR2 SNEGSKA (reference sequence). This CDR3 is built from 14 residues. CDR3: CSATTGSSNSPLHF. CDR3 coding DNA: TGCAGTGCTACGACAGGCTCGAGTAATTCACCCCTCCACTTT.

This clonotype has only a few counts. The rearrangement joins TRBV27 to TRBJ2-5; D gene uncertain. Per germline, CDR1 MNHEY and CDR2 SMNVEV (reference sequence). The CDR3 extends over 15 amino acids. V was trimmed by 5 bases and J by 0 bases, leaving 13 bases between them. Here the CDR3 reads CASSPYGSYQETQYF. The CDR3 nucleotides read TGTGCCAGCAGTCCTTACGGCTCGTACCAAGAGACCCAGTACTTC.

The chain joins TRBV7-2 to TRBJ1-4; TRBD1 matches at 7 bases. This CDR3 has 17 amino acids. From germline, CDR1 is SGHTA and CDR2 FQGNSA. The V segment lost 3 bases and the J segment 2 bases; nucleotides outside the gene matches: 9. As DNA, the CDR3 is TGTGCCAGCAGCTTCTGGCTGTCGACAGGGACTAATGAAAAACTGTTTTTT. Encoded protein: CASSFWLSTGTNEKLFF.

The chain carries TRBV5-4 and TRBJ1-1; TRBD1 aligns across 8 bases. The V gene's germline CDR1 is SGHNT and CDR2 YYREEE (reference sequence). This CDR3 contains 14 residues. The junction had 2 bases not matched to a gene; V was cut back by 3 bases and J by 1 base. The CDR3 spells CASSYRGGNTEAFF. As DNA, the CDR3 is TGTGCCAGCAGCTACAGGGGGGGGAACACTGAAGCTTTCTTT. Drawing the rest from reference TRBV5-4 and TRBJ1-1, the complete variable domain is ETGVTQSPTHLIKTRGQQVTLRCSSQSGHNTVSWYQQALGQGPQFIFQYYREEENGRGNFPPRFSGLQFPNYSSELNVNALELDDSALYLCASSYRGGNTEAFFGQGTRLTVV.

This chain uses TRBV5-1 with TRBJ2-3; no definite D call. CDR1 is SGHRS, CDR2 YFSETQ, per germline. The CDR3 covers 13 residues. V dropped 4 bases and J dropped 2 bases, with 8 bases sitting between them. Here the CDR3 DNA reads TGCGCCAGCAGCGTGCATTTCACAGATACGCAGTATTTT. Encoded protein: CASSVHFTDTQYF. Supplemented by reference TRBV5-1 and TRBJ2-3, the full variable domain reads KAGVTQTPRYLIKTRGQQVTLSCSPISGHRSVSWYQQTPGQGLQFLFEYFSETQRNKGNFPGRFSGRQFSNSRSEMNVSTLELGDSALYLCASSVHFTDTQYFGPGTRLTVL.

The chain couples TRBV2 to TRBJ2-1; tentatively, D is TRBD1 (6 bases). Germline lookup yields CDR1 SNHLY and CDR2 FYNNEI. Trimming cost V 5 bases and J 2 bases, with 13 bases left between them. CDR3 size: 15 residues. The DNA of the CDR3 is TGTGCCAGCAGTTTCCAAGGGGGTCCCTACAATGAGCAGTTCTTC. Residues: CASSFQGGPYNEQFF.

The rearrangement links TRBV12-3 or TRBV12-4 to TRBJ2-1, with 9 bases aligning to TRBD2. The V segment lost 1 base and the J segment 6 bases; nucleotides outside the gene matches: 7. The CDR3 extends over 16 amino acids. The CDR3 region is CASSLGAGGIFNEQFF. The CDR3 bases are TGTGCCAGCAGTTTAGGGGCGGGGGGGATTTTCAATGAGCAGTTCTTC.

The CDR3 bases are TGCGCCAGCAGCCAAGCGGGACAGGGCTTACAAGAGACCCAGTACTTC. Its protein is CASSQAGQGLQETQYF. The J gene is TRBJ2-5, the V gene TRBV4-1, with 9 bases matching TRBD1. From germline, CDR1 is MGHRA and CDR2 YSYEKL. The CDR3 contains 16 residues. J lost 2 bases, V lost 1 base, and 5 bases had no gene match.

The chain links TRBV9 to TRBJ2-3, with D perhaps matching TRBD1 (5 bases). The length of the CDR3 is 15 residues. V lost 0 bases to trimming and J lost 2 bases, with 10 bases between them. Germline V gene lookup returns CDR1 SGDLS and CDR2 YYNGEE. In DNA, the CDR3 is TGTGCCAGCAGCGTAGACAGGTGGGACACAGATACGCAGTATTTT. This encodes CASSVDRWDTDTQYF.

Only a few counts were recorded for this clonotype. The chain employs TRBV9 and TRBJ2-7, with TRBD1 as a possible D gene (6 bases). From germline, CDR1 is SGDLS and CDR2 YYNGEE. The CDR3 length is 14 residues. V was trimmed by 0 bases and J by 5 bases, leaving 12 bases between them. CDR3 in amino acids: CASSVGRGTDEQYF. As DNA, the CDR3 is TGTGCCAGCAGCGTAGGTAGGGGGACCGACGAGCAGTACTTC.

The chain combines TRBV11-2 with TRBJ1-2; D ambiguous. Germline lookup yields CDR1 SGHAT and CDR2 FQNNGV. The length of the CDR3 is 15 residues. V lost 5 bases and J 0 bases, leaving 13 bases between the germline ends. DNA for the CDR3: TGTGCCAGCAGCGCTGCGGGGTTAGCTAACTATGGCTACACCTTC. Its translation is CASSAAGLANYGYTF.

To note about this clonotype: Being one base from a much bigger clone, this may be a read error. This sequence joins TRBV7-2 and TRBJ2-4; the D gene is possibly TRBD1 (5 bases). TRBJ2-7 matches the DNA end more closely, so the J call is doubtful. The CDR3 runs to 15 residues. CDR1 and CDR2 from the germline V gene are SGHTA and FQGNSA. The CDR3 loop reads CAGSLRAGPTYEQYF. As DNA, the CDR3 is TGTGCCGGCAGCCTTCGGGCAGGGCCCACCTACGAGCAGTACTTC.

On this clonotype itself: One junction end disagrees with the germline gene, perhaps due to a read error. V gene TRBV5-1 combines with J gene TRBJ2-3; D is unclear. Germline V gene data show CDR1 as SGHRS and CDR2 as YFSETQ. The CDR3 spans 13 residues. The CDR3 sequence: CANSLAAPKDEYF. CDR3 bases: TGCGCCAACAGCTTGGCGGCGCCTAAAGACGAGTATTTT.

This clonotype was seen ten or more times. This CDR3 reads CATSLDKGFNQPQHF. CDR3 DNA sequence: TGTGCCACCAGCTTAGACAAGGGGTTCAATCAGCCCCAGCATTTT. The genes are TRBV15 and TRBJ1-5; TRBD1 is a possible D gene (5 bases). The germline V gene has CDR1 LNHNV and CDR2 YYDKDF (reference sequence). Trimming took 5 bases from V and 3 from J, leaving 14 bases between them. This CDR3 is 15 amino acids long.

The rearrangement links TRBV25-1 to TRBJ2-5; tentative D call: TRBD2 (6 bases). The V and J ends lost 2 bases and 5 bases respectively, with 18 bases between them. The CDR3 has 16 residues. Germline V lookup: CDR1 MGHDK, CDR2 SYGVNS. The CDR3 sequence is CASSEGTYSSLETQYF. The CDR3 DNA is TGTGCCAGCAGTGAAGGGACTTATAGTTCTTTGGAGACCCAGTACTTC.

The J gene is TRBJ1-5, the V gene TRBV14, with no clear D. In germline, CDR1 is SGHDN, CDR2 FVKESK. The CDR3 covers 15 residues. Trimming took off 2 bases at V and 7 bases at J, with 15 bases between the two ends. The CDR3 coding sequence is TGTGCCAGCAGCCAAAAAGCGAGGACGCGGCAGCCCCAGCATTTT. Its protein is CASSQKARTRQPQHF.

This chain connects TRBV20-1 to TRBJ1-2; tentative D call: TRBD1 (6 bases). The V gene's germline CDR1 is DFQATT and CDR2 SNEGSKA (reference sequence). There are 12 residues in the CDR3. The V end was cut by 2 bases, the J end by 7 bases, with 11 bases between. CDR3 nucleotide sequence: TGCAGTGCTAGATACAGGGAAGGTGGCTACACCTTC. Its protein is CSARYREGGYTF.

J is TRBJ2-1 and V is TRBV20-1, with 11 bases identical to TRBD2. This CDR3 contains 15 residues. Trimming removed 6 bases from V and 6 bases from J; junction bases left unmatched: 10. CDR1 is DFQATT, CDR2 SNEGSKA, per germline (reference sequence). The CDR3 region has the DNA TGCAGTGCACTCCGAACTAGCGGGGGTTCCAATGAGCAGTTCTTC. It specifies CSALRTSGGSNEQFF.

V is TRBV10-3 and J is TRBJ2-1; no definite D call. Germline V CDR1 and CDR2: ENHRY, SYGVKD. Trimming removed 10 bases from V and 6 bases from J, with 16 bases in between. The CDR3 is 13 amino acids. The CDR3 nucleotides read TGTGCCAACCAACCAGACCGAACCAATGAGCAGTTCTTC. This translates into CANQPDRTNEQFF.

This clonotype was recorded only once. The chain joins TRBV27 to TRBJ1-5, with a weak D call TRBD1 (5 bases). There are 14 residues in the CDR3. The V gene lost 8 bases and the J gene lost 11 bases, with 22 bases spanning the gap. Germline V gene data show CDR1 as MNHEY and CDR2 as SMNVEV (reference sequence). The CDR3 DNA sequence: TGTGCCAGCCGAGGGGCAGTTTCTGGCCAGTCCCAGCATTTT. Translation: CASRGAVSGQSQHF.

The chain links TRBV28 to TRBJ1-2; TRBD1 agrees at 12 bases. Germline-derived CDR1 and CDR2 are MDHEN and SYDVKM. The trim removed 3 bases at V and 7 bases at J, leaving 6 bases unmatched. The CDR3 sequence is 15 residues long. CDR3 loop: CASSFPGTGGFGYTF. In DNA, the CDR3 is TGTGCCAGCAGTTTCCCCGGGACAGGGGGCTTTGGCTACACCTTC.

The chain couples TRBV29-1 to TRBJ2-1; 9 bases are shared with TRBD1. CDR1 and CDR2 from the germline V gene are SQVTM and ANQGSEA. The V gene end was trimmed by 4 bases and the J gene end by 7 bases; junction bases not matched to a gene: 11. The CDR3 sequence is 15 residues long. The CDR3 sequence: CSVVGQGHRYNEQFF. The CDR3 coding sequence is TGCAGCGTTGTGGGACAGGGCCATCGGTATAATGAGCAGTTCTTC.

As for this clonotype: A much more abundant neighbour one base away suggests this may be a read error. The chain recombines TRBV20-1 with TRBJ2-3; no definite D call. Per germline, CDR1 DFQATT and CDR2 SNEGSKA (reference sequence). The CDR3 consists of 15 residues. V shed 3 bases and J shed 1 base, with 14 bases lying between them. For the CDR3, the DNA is TGCAGTGCTAGGGCATTAGGCACGTGCACAGATACGCAGTATTTT. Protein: CSARALGTCTDTQYF.

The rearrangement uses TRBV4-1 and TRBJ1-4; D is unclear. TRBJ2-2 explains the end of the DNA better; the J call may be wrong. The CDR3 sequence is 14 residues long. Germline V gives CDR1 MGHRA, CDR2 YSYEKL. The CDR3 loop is CASRGSVNTGELFF. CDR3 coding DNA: TGCGCCAGCAGGGGGTCCGTTAACACCGGGGAGCTGTTTTTT.

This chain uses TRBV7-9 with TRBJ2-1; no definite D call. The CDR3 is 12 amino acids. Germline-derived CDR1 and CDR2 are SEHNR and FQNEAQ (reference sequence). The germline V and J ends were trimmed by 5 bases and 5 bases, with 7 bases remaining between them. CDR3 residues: CASSPRDNEQFF. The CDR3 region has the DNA TGTGCCAGCAGCCCACGTGACAATGAGCAGTTCTTC.

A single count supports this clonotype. CDR3 coding DNA: TGTGCCAGCAGTTTAGGGGGACAGGGGGCAGAGGAGCAGTACTTC. Its translation: CASSLGGQGAEEQYF. J is TRBJ2-7 and V is TRBV28; 12 bases agree with TRBD1. Per germline, CDR1 MDHEN and CDR2 SYDVKM. The CDR3 is made up of 15 amino acids. Losses at the gene ends were 2 bases for V and 7 bases for J; bases not matched to a gene: 6.

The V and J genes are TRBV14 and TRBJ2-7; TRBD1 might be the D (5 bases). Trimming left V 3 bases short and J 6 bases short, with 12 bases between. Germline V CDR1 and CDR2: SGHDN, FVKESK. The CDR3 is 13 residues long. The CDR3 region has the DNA TGTGCCAGCAGCCAGAAGCAGGGTTTCGAGCAGTACTTC. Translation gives CASSQKQGFEQYF.